The present T cell receptor beta chain was sequenced within a study of cytomegalovirus exposure and HLA in healthy donors. PCR amplification relied on 60 Vbeta primers (plus 13 Jbeta primers). Sequencing was performed with immunoSEQ multiplex PCR; in TCRdb, only in-frame clones are kept and a portion is missing. The sample has 95,000 to 100,000 clones; under 80% are singletons. Study conclusions and caveats: Trimming of TCR beta V- and J-genes showed a link, identified in a later analysis, to a missense DCLRE1C variant. In a later analysis, TCR association rates varied by HLA locus: DRB1 most, HLA-C fewest. An analysis was carried out at a later point. It showed that HLA-associated TCR beta chains were more clonally expanded than equally common non-associated chains. Overall, 164 TCR beta chains were annotated as cytomegalovirus-associated.

This clone was seen only once. The antigen remains unidentified. This CDR3 is also generated by other DNA sequences in the sample. Trimming pared 0 bases from V and 2 bases from J, leaving 5 bases between. The CDR3 contains 13 residues. Germline V gene lookup returns CDR1 SQVTM and CDR2 ANQGSEA. The source of this sequence is a man aged 35 to 55 in good health and CMV-seropositive. The sample consisted of PBMCs. The chain employs TRBV29-1 and TRBJ1-5; D gene uncertain. The CDR3 region is CSVEEGGNQPQHF. CDR3 in DNA: TGCAGCGTTGAAGAGGGAGGCAATCAGCCCCAGCATTTT.